This T cell receptor beta chain stems from a study of cytomegalovirus exposure and HLA in healthy donors. Repertoires were generated with immunoSEQ multiplex PCR, while TCRdb's copy carries only in-frame clones and drops some. The sample holds about 92,000 clones, 85% to 95% seen once. The CDR3 runs to 16 residues. V was trimmed by 2 bases and J by 1 base, leaving 14 bases between them. Germline V CDR1 and CDR2: SGHDN, FVKESK. V gene TRBV14 combines with J gene TRBJ1-1, with D unresolved. Material: PBMCs. The TCR was taken from a woman in her twenties or thirties in good health and CMV-seropositive. The CDR3 spells CASSQLTNQANTEAFF. DNA of the CDR3: TGTGCCAGCAGCCAATTGACAAACCAAGCGAACACTGAAGCTTTCTTT.